Here is one T cell receptor beta chain with its context. The antigen is not known. Because the CDR3's place on the DNA is in doubt, the DNA is left out and the CDR3 is given as listed by TCRdb. Time point described: patch test 1, 2 weeks after DPC sensitization. Treatment in this sample: therapeutic diphenylcyclopropenone sensitization with weekly scalp DPC. The authors' total RNA extraction used unfractionated whole blood. The CDR3 contains 13 residues when both ends are counted. Germline loops: CDR1 SQVTM, CDR2 ANQGSEA. The library put unique molecular identifiers onto individual cDNA molecules. Using its own MiXCR run on the RACE reads, TCRdb lists one record per CDR3 protein. Found here are 340,000 or so distinct CDR3 sequences, approximately 6.9% of them singletons; the top ten hold approximately 8.9%. These data originate in a study of human T cells and chemical hapten exposure. Study information: The study patch tested 0.01% DPC on the upper back and read results at 6 days. Broader study findings: Alopecia in the donors means their immune response may deviate from healthy people's.

The V call is TRBV29-1, the J call TRBJ1-2; TRBD1, the D gene given by the table, was not confirmed from the DNA. The sequences come from whole blood, collected in connection with sensitization to the hapten diphenylcyclopropenone (DPC). The sequence was collected from a woman younger than 30 with alopecia areata. Some clones in this sample may be carry-over from other donors' samples. CDR3 sequence: CSVGQGGNYGCTF.